One sample yielded the 25 T cell receptor beta chains listed below, sequenced in a study of blood T cell repertoires in COVID-19. Here immunoSEQ multiplex PCR was the method, and the copy in TCRdb shows in-frame clones only, minus some. Of about 320,000 clones detected, around 84% appear once; the ten largest clones hold around 1.8%. The sample consisted of PBMCs or T cells enriched from blood (not recorded which). The receptors derive from a woman aged 25 to 39 who had been exposed to COVID-19.

The rearrangement joins TRBV19 to TRBJ2-1, with D hard to call. This CDR3 region has 12 residues. V shed 5 bases and J shed 1 base, with 3 bases lying between them. Germline V gene lookup returns CDR1 LNHDA and CDR2 SQIVND (reference sequence). This CDR3 is CASSPSYNEQFF. The CDR3 nucleotides are TGTGCCAGTAGTCCATCCTACAATGAGCAGTTCTTC.

This chain links TRBV11-3 with TRBJ1-5; a possible D gene is TRBD1 (6 bases). V lost 1 base and J lost 6, with 16 bases in between. The CDR3 length is 16 residues. The germline gives CDR1 SGHNT, CDR2 YENEEA. The chain's CDR3 is CASSLVVGGSIQPQHF. The CDR3 bases are TGTGCCAGCAGCTTAGTGGTAGGGGGTTCGATTCAGCCCCAGCATTTT.

The CDR3 spells CAIRGPANYGYTF. The CDR3 DNA sequence: TGTGCCATCAGGGGCCCAGCTAACTATGGCTACACCTTC. The chain carries TRBV10-3 and TRBJ1-2; D is undetermined. CDR3 size: 13 residues. CDR1 is ENHRY, CDR2 SYGVKD, per germline. V gave up 6 bases and J gave up 0 bases, with 8 bases separating them.

The chain has TRBV9 and TRBJ2-1; 8 bases match TRBD2. The J segment lost 1 base and the V segment lost 4 bases, leaving 13 bases of the junction unmatched. The CDR3 has 18 residues. Germline CDR1 is SGDLS and CDR2 is YYNGEE. The CDR3 region has the DNA TGTGCCAGCAGCCCCCAAGGCGGGACTAGTGAGTCCTACAATGAGCAGTTCTTC. Its translation is CASSPQGGTSESYNEQFF.

This chain connects TRBV30 to TRBJ1-2; the match to TRBD1 covers 9 bases. In germline, CDR1 is GTSNPN, CDR2 SVGIG (reference sequence). The length of the CDR3 is 13 residues. Trimming took 4 bases from V and 8 from J; bases not matched to a gene: 8. Here the CDR3 DNA reads TGTGCCTGGACAGGGACAGGGAATAGAGGCTACACCTTC. The encoded protein is CAWTGTGNRGYTF.

J is TRBJ1-4 and V is TRBV28, with 8 bases aligning to TRBD1. V lost 4 bases, J lost 6 bases, and 7 bases stayed unmatched. This CDR3 has 15 amino acids. Germline V gene lookup returns CDR1 MDHEN and CDR2 SYDVKM. The CDR3 sequence is CASSSPQGGYEKLFF. CDR3 bases: TGTGCCAGCAGTTCACCACAGGGGGGTTATGAAAAACTGTTTTTT.

This clone was seen only once. The chain recombines TRBV30 with TRBJ2-6; a possible D gene is TRBD1 (6 bases). Germline CDR1 GTSNPN, CDR2 SVGIG (reference sequence). CDR3 size: 16 residues. V was shortened by 6 bases and J by 0 bases, with 15 bases between the two germline ends. The CDR3 here is CACTRGITSGANVLTF. CDR3 coding DNA: TGTGCCTGTACGAGGGGGATCACCTCTGGGGCCAACGTCCTGACTTTC. Full variable domain (rest looked up from reference TRBV30 and TRBJ2-6): SQTIHQWPATLVQPVGSPLSLECTVEGTSNPNLYWYRQAAGRGLQLLFYSVGIGQISSEVPQNLSASRPQDRQFILSSKKLLLSDSGFYLCACTRGITSGANVLTFGAGSRLTVL.

The V and J genes are TRBV30 and TRBJ1-6; TRBD1 is a possible D gene (5 bases). V was shortened by 6 bases and J by 7 bases, with 16 bases between the two germline ends. Germline V gene lookup returns CDR1 GTSNPN and CDR2 SVGIG (reference sequence). This CDR3 spans 14 amino acids. The CDR3 protein is CACLPDRGNSPLHF. Here the CDR3 DNA reads TGTGCCTGTCTACCGGACCGGGGGAATTCACCCCTCCACTTT.

The chain has TRBV28 and TRBJ2-5, with 9 positions matching TRBD1. The trim removed 5 bases at V and 4 bases at J, leaving 5 bases unmatched. The CDR3 covers 14 residues. CDR1 is MDHEN, CDR2 SYDVKM, per germline. CDR3: CASSPGQGRETQYF. The CDR3 DNA is TGTGCCAGCAGTCCTGGACAGGGGAGAGAGACCCAGTACTTC. Variable domain in full (rest from reference TRBV28 and TRBJ2-5): DVKVTQSSRYLVKRTGEKVFLECVQDMDHENMFWYRQDPGLGLRLIYFSYDVKMKEKGDIPEGYSVSREKKERFSLILESASTNQTSMYLCASSPGQGRETQYFGPGTRLLVL.

J is TRBJ2-5 and V is TRBV2, with 7 bases that match TRBD1. Germline values: CDR1 SNHLY, CDR2 FYNNEI. The J segment lost 5 bases and the V segment lost 2 bases, leaving 23 bases of the junction unmatched. CDR3 length: 20 amino acids. In DNA, the CDR3 is TGTGCCAGCAGTGAAAGTCGAGGCGGGTCGAGGACAGGCCGCCGGGAGACCCAGTACTTC. Translation gives CASSESRGGSRTGRRETQYF.

This clone was counted ten times or more. The chain has TRBV3-1 (or the pseudogene TRBV3-2) and TRBJ2-7, with 14 bases identical to TRBD2. Germline CDR1 and CDR2: LGHDT and YNNKEL (reference sequence). V lost 3 bases to trimming and J lost 8 bases; unmatched junction nucleotides: 6. The CDR3 consists of 15 residues. CDR3: CASSQGTSGRYKQYF. CDR3 DNA sequence: TGTGCCAGCAGCCAGGGGACTAGCGGGAGATATAAGCAGTACTTC.

This clone was counted only a few times. The rearrangement uses TRBV10-1 and TRBJ1-5; the D is unclear. V lost 0 bases to trimming and J lost 0 bases, with 15 bases between them. The CDR3 is made up of 18 amino acids. The germline gives CDR1 WNHNN, CDR2 SYGVQD (reference sequence). Here the CDR3 reads CASSESPSVFYSNQPQHF. The CDR3 DNA is TGCGCCAGCAGTGAGTCGCCTTCGGTCTTCTATAGCAATCAGCCCCAGCATTTT.

The chain uses TRBV14 and TRBJ2-6; D possibly corresponds to TRBD1 (5 bases). Germline CDR1 SGHDN, CDR2 FVKESK. V lost 6 bases to trimming and J lost 1 base, with 22 bases between them. The CDR3 length is 19 residues. The DNA for the CDR3 is TGTGCCAGCAGTCTGATCTCCCAGGGCCTCAAGTCTGGGGCCAACGTCCTGACTTTC. It encodes CASSLISQGLKSGANVLTF. Based on the CDR3 plus reference TRBV14 and TRBJ2-6, the full variable domain is EAGVTQFPSHSVIEKGQTVTLRCDPISGHDNLYWYRRVMGKEIKFLLHFVKESKQDESGMPNNRFLAERTGGTYSTLKVQPAELEDSGVYFCASSLISQGLKSGANVLTFGAGSRLTVL.

V usage is TRBV9 and J usage is TRBJ2-7; 8 bases align to TRBD2. This CDR3 comprises 21 residues. Germline trimming cut 2 bases from V and 0 bases from J; bases unmatched to any gene: 22. Germline loops: CDR1 SGDLS, CDR2 YYNGEE. As DNA, the CDR3 is TGTGCCAGCAGCGTGGCCACATTTGTAGCGGGGCACCTTACCAACTCCTACGAGCAGTACTTC. It specifies CASSVATFVAGHLTNSYEQYF.

This clone was observed a handful of times. The chain's CDR3 is CASSQVVQSSNQPQHF. In DNA form, the CDR3 reads TGCGCCAGCAGCCAAGTAGTGCAAAGCAGCAATCAGCCCCAGCATTTT. The chain carries TRBV4-1 and TRBJ1-5; D is uncertain. Germline CDR1 MGHRA, CDR2 YSYEKL. The ends were cut back, 1 base at V and 1 base at J, with 11 bases in the middle. The CDR3 sequence is 16 residues long.

This clone was observed a single time. The chain carries TRBV24-1 and TRBJ2-7, with D tentatively TRBD1 (6 bases). The CDR3 consists of 13 residues. Germline CDR1 KGHDR, CDR2 SFDVKD. V lost 4 bases and J 6 bases, leaving 12 bases between the germline ends. The CDR3 DNA reads TGTGCCACCAGTGACCTTGGACAGAGCGAGCAGTACTTC. Translation: CATSDLGQSEQYF.

The chain couples TRBV28 to TRBJ2-3; D is undetermined. CDR1 MDHEN and CDR2 SYDVKM come from the germline V gene. This CDR3 has 11 residues. V gave up 7 bases and J gave up 5 bases, with 7 bases separating them. The CDR3 DNA follows: TGTGCCAGCAACTCTGTAGATACGCAGTATTTT. Protein product: CASNSVDTQYF.

This chain uses TRBV5-1 with TRBJ1-2; D remains ambiguous. Germline CDR1 and CDR2: SGHRS and YFSETQ. This CDR3 region has 15 residues. V was pared by 0 bases and J by 6 bases, with 15 bases between. The CDR3 coding sequence is TGCGCCAGCAGCTTGGACAACCAACCCGGGAATGGCTACACCTTC. It is translated as CASSLDNQPGNGYTF.

The chain joins TRBV28 to TRBJ2-2, with 9 bases matching TRBD2. This CDR3 spans 17 amino acids. J was trimmed by 7 bases and V by 3 bases; bases with no gene match: 12. In germline, CDR1 is MDHEN, CDR2 SYDVKM. Written as DNA, the CDR3 is TGTGCCAGCAGTTTGGCTAGCGGGACCCGGCCGAGCGGGGAGCTGTTTTTT. Protein sequence: CASSLASGTRPSGELFF. Combining the CDR3 with reference TRBV28 and TRBJ2-2 gives the whole variable domain DVKVTQSSRYLVKRTGEKVFLECVQDMDHENMFWYRQDPGLGLRLIYFSYDVKMKEKGDIPEGYSVSREKKERFSLILESASTNQTSMYLCASSLASGTRPSGELFFGEGSRLTVL.

This chain joins TRBV3-1 (or the pseudogene TRBV3-2) and TRBJ2-7, with a weak D call TRBD1 (6 bases). The V end lost 3 bases, the J end lost 0 bases, and 12 bases lay between the germline ends. CDR1 and CDR2 (germline): LGHDT, YNNKEL (reference sequence). The CDR3 is made up of 15 amino acids. The CDR3 nucleotides read TGTGCCAGCAGCCACCCGGCAGGGGACTCCTACGAGCAGTACTTC. This translates into CASSHPAGDSYEQYF.

J is TRBJ2-3 and V is TRBV5-4; tentatively, D is TRBD2 (6 bases). This CDR3 comprises 17 residues. Trimming stripped 2 bases from V and 2 bases from J, with 18 bases between. The germline V gene encodes CDR1 SGHNT and CDR2 YYREEE (reference sequence). The CDR3 nucleotides read TGTGCCAGCAGCTTAATTAGGGTTAGCGGAAACACAGATACGCAGTATTTT. This encodes CASSLIRVSGNTDTQYF.

The J gene is TRBJ2-5, the V gene TRBV6-2 or TRBV6-3; TRBD1 matches at 9 bases. The V gene's germline CDR1 is MNHEY and CDR2 SVGEGT. Trimming took 5 bases from V and 4 from J; bases not matched to a gene: 5. The CDR3 runs 14 residues. The CDR3 DNA reads as TGTGCCAGCAGTGACAGGGGGGCTGTAGAGACCCAGTACTTC. This sequence encodes CASSDRGAVETQYF.

This clone appeared a single time. This chain links TRBV12-5 with TRBJ2-7; 9 bases are shared with TRBD1. The germline CDR1 and CDR2 sequences are LGHNT and FRNRAP. The CDR3 loop spans 16 amino acids. V dropped 1 base and J dropped 2; count of bases not matched to a gene: 6. CDR3 sequence reads: CASGLAPGTGTYEQYF. The CDR3 coding sequence is TGTGCTAGTGGTTTGGCCCCCGGGACAGGGACCTACGAGCAGTACTTC.

The V gene is TRBV9, the J gene TRBJ2-7, with 9 bases aligning to TRBD1. Germline trimming cut 4 bases from V and 2 bases from J; bases unmatched to any gene: 4. The CDR3 runs 14 residues. CDR1 is SGDLS and CDR2 is YYNGEE in the germline V gene. DNA of the CDR3: TGTGCCAGCAGCACAGGGACAGGGACCTACGAGCAGTACTTC. This translates into CASSTGTGTYEQYF.

The rearrangement joins TRBV9 to TRBJ1-6; a weak D match, TRBD1 (5 bases). This CDR3 spans 15 amino acids. The V end was cut by 0 bases, the J end by 9 bases, with 13 bases between. Germline CDR1 SGDLS, CDR2 YYNGEE. CDR3 region: CASSVVEGRGSPLHF. CDR3 bases: TGTGCCAGCAGCGTAGTGGAGGGACGTGGTTCACCCCTCCACTTT.